Below, one T cell receptor beta chain is given with its context. The data derive from a study of OX40 agonist ivuxolimab in advanced cancers. TCRdb's table, derived via immunoSEQ multiplex PCR, lists solely in-frame clones and lacks some. The sample shows 65,000 to 90,000 clones, more than 80% of them seen only once. The CDR3 has 15 amino acids. Germline-derived CDR1 and CDR2 are SGHNT and YENEEA. V was clipped by 4 bases and J by 0 bases, with 11 bases between them. The origin of this receptor is an adult with an advanced solid tumor such as melanoma, head and neck, liver or kidney cancer. Material: CD4+ or CD8+ T cells sorted from blood, obtained in a trial of the OX40 agonist ivuxolimab. The chain carries TRBV11-3 and TRBJ2-3; TRBD1 or TRBD2 may be the D gene (5 bases each). CDR3 DNA sequence: TGTGCCAGCAGCTCGGGACGTATTAGCACAGATACGCAGTATTTT. As protein: CASSSGRISTDTQYF. The entire variable domain, with the rest obtained from reference TRBV11-3 and TRBJ2-3, is as follows: EAGVVQSPRYKIIEKKQPVAFWCNPISGHNTLYWYLQNLGQGPELLIRYENEEAVDDSQLPKDRFSAERLKGVDSTLKIQPAELGDSAVYLCASSSGRISTDTQYFGPGTRLTVL.